Below are 30 T cell receptor beta chains sequenced from a single sample in a study of shared clonotypes between healthy human individuals. CD45RO-negative, CCR7-selected cells formed the naive CD8 fraction, which excluded terminally differentiated effector memory CD45RA+ cells. Measured with immunoSEQ multiplex PCR; TCRdb has only the in-frame clones, and not every one. The data show roughly 890,000 clones, 80% to 95% seen once. The specimen sequenced was naive CD8+ T cells sorted from blood. These receptor sequences come from a man in his thirties or forties in good health.

The gene calls are TRBV27 and TRBJ2-7; 8 bases line up with TRBD1. The CDR3 loop spans 14 amino acids. The V gene's germline CDR1 is MNHEY and CDR2 SMNVEV (reference sequence). Trimming removed 6 bases from V and 3 bases from J; junction bases left unmatched: 7. CDR3 amino acids: CASRLIGQGYEQYF. The CDR3 coding sequence is TGTGCCAGCAGGTTAATCGGACAGGGCTACGAGCAGTACTTC.

The chain uses TRBV10-3 and TRBJ1-1; D remains unclear. Germline CDR1 and CDR2: ENHRY and SYGVKD. The CDR3 is 12 amino acids. V was pared by 6 bases and J by 11 bases, with 16 bases between. The CDR3 nucleotides read TGTGCCATCAGCGACGAAGGGCGTGAGGCTTTCTTT. Translation gives CAISDEGREAFF.

Comment on this clone: This CDR3 is also generated by other DNA sequences in the sample. J is TRBJ2-7 and V is TRBV7-9; tentatively, D is TRBD2 (5 bases). The CDR3 covers 13 residues. Germline CDR1 SEHNR, CDR2 FQNEAQ (reference sequence). Trimming took off 3 bases at V and 2 bases at J, with 8 bases between the two ends. CDR3 protein: CASSLGSTYEQYF. CDR3 DNA sequence: TGTGCCAGCAGCTTGGGGAGTACCTACGAGCAGTACTTC.

This chain joins TRBV7-6 and TRBJ2-5, with D possibly TRBD2 on 6 matching bases. This CDR3 is built from 14 residues. V dropped 6 bases and J dropped 1 base, with 12 bases sitting between them. Germline assignment: CDR1 SGHVS and CDR2 FNYEAQ. CDR3 sequence: CASRDGSGQETQYF. The CDR3 DNA reads TGTGCCAGCAGAGACGGGAGTGGCCAAGAGACCCAGTACTTC.

This sequence joins TRBV19 and TRBJ2-6; no reliable D call. Germline-derived CDR1 and CDR2 are LNHDA and SQIVND (reference sequence). CDR3 length: 14 amino acids. V shed 11 bases and J shed 0 bases, with 11 bases lying between them. CDR3 sequence (DNA): TGTGCCGTTATGGGGTACTCTGGGGCCAACGTCCTGACTTTC. Translating gives CAVMGYSGANVLTF. The full variable domain, rest sourced from reference TRBV19 and TRBJ2-6, is DGGITQSPKYLFRKEGQNVTLSCEQNLNHDAMYWYRQDPGQGLRLIYYSQIVNDFQKGDIAEGYSVSREKKESFPLTVTSAQKNPTAFYLCAVMGYSGANVLTFGAGSRLTVL.

The rearrangement joins TRBV5-4 to TRBJ2-7, with D possibly called TRBD1 or TRBD2 (7 bases each). Germline V lookup: CDR1 SGHNT, CDR2 YYREEE (reference sequence). V was cut by 2 bases and J by 3 bases, with 12 bases left in between. This CDR3 is built from 14 residues. The CDR3, as DNA: TGTGCCAGCAGCTTAGCGGGACAGTTCTACGAGCAGTACTTC. Translating gives CASSLAGQFYEQYF.

The chain has TRBV28 and TRBJ1-1; 7 bases fit TRBD1. Germline V lookup: CDR1 MDHEN, CDR2 SYDVKM. The CDR3 runs to 15 residues. V trimming: 6 bases; J trimming: 5 bases; junction bases outside the gene matches: 12. The CDR3 loop reads CASRTRRSGGTEAFF. For the CDR3, the DNA is TGTGCCAGCAGAACACGAAGATCAGGGGGGACTGAAGCTTTCTTT.

The V call is TRBV4-1, the J call TRBJ2-5; D may be TRBD2 (6 bases). Germline CDR1 MGHRA, CDR2 YSYEKL. The CDR3 sequence is 17 residues long. Trimming cost V 4 bases and J 2 bases, with 20 bases left between them. For the CDR3, the DNA is TGCGCCAGCAGCCCTACTTCTAGCGTCGGTTCACAAGAGACCCAGTACTTC. Its protein product is CASSPTSSVGSQETQYF.

CDR3 protein: CASSTTSRGEDTQYF. CDR3 nucleotides: TGTGCCAGCAGTACGACTAGCCGGGGTGAAGATACGCAGTATTTT. The J gene is TRBJ2-3, the V gene TRBV2, with 7 bases identical to TRBD2. The CDR3 is 15 amino acids. Germline V gives CDR1 SNHLY, CDR2 FYNNEI. V was pared by 5 bases and J by 5 bases, with 10 bases of the junction left unmatched.

The chain uses TRBV7-2 and TRBJ2-7, with 10 bases lining up with TRBD2. CDR3 size: 15 residues. J gave up 5 bases and V 5 bases, and 9 bases lay outside the gene matches. Germline assignment: CDR1 SGHTA and CDR2 FQGNSA. The CDR3 bases are TGTGCCAGCAGCCATCTAGCGGGAGTGTTAGACGAGCAGTACTTC. Residues: CASSHLAGVLDEQYF.

The chain employs TRBV11-2 and TRBJ2-1, with TRBD2 matching over 12 bases. The length of the CDR3 is 15 residues. V lost 5 bases and J lost 5; bases outside the gene matches: 4. The germline CDR1 and CDR2 sequences are SGHAT and FQNNGV. This chain's CDR3 is CASSATSGRHNEQFF. As DNA, the CDR3 is TGTGCCAGCAGCGCAACTAGCGGGAGGCACAATGAGCAGTTCTTC.

As to this clone: At the DNA level, this CDR3 is encoded by other sequences in the same sample as well. This chain links TRBV7-9 with TRBJ1-2, with unresolved D. V was trimmed by 0 bases and J by 2 bases, leaving 4 bases between them. The CDR3 is 13 amino acids. In germline, CDR1 is SEHNR, CDR2 FQNEAQ (reference sequence). The CDR3 is CASSLAGNYGYTF. The CDR3 bases are TGTGCCAGCAGCTTAGCTGGGAACTATGGCTACACCTTC.

This chain connects TRBV10-2 to TRBJ2-7; the D is unclear. V lost 4 bases to trimming and J lost 4 bases, with 14 bases between them. Germline lookup yields CDR1 WSHSY and CDR2 SAAADI. The CDR3 runs 14 residues. CDR3 sequence reads: CASSGSRVSYEQYF. In DNA form, the CDR3 reads TGCGCCAGCAGTGGTAGTCGGGTCTCTTACGAGCAGTACTTC.

The chain recombines TRBV6-5 with TRBJ2-7, with 7 bases matching TRBD1. Germline CDR1 reads MNHEY; CDR2 reads SVGAGI. The CDR3 loop spans 15 amino acids. Trimming took 5 bases from V and 5 from J; bases not matched to a gene: 12. This CDR3 is CASSLGQTGLNEQYF. The CDR3 DNA reads TGTGCCAGCAGTCTAGGACAGACAGGGCTCAACGAGCAGTACTTC.

V and J are TRBV7-9 and TRBJ2-5, with 7 bases that match TRBD1. The V and J ends lost 5 bases and 1 base, in that order; junction bases with no gene match: 7. This CDR3 comprises 15 residues. Germline V gene sequence: CDR1 SEHNR, CDR2 FQNEAQ (reference sequence). In nucleotides, the CDR3 is TGTGCCAGCAGCCCCGGGACAGCTCTCCAAGAGACCCAGTACTTC. This encodes CASSPGTALQETQYF.

J is TRBJ2-5 and V is TRBV7-9; 9 nucleotides agree with TRBD2. The CDR3 is 17 residues long. CDR1 and CDR2 (germline): SEHNR, FQNEAQ (reference sequence). V shed 8 bases and J 1 base; nucleotides not matched to a gene: 14. CDR3 nucleotide sequence: TGTGCCAGCGCCGGACTAGCGACTACCCGGCGCCAAGAGACCCAGTACTTC. Its protein product is CASAGLATTRRQETQYF.

The chain employs TRBV11-2 and TRBJ1-4; unclear D gene. V was pared by 5 bases and J by 1 base, with 11 bases between. The germline V gene has CDR1 SGHAT and CDR2 FQNNGV. The length of the CDR3 is 15 residues. The CDR3 spells CASSDPGRTNEKLFF. The CDR3 region has the DNA TGTGCCAGCAGCGACCCCGGGCGAACTAATGAAAAACTGTTTTTT.

This sequence joins TRBV7-2 and TRBJ2-1; 9 nucleotides align to TRBD2. Germline V gene lookup returns CDR1 SGHTA and CDR2 FQGNSA. The V segment lost 5 bases and the J segment 7 bases; nucleotides outside the gene matches: 9. The CDR3 runs to 15 residues. In DNA, the CDR3 is TGTGCCAGCAGCAATCGGATAGCGGGAGTTAATGAGCAGTTCTTC. It yields the protein CASSNRIAGVNEQFF.

The chain employs TRBV10-2 and TRBJ2-3; D gene unclear. Germline CDR1 reads WSHSY; CDR2 reads SAAADI. There are 13 residues in the CDR3. Between the trimmed V and J ends, which lost 3 bases and 4 bases, there was a span of 8 bases. In nucleotides, the CDR3 is TGCGCCAGCAGTGAATTTGTCGCAGATACGCAGTATTTT. This sequence encodes CASSEFVADTQYF.

A word on this clone: Other DNA variants within this sample encode the same CDR3. The J gene is TRBJ2-2, the V gene TRBV9; no clear D. Looked up from germline, CDR1 is SGDLS and CDR2 is YYNGEE. This CDR3 has 13 residues. Trimming pared 4 bases from V and 4 bases from J, leaving 8 bases between. CDR3 region: CASSPPRTGELFF. As DNA, the CDR3 is TGTGCCAGCAGCCCCCCCCGCACCGGGGAGCTGTTTTTT.

The J gene is TRBJ2-3, the V gene TRBV9; D remains ambiguous. Trimming removed 4 bases at V and 9 bases at J, with 12 bases between. This CDR3 region has 12 residues. Germline loops: CDR1 SGDLS, CDR2 YYNGEE. This CDR3 is CASSPRVDTQYF. CDR3 bases: TGTGCCAGCAGCCCCCGGGTTGACACGCAGTATTTT. Combining the CDR3 with reference TRBV9 and TRBJ2-3 gives the whole variable domain DSGVTQTPKHLITATGQRVTLRCSPRSGDLSVYWYQQSLDQGLQFLIQYYNGEERAKGNILERFSAQQFPDLHSELNLSSLELGDSALYFCASSPRVDTQYFGPGTRLTVL.

J is TRBJ1-2 and V is TRBV9; possible D gene TRBD1, 6 bases. The V and J ends lost 3 bases and 5 bases respectively, with 20 bases between them. The CDR3 is 16 amino acids. CDR1 and CDR2 from the germline V gene are SGDLS and YYNGEE. CDR3 sequence (DNA): TGTGCCAGCAGCGCCTCACTAACAGGGCAAGATTATGGCTACACCTTC. Protein sequence: CASSASLTGQDYGYTF. Supplemented by reference TRBV9 and TRBJ1-2, the full variable domain reads DSGVTQTPKHLITATGQRVTLRCSPRSGDLSVYWYQQSLDQGLQFLIQYYNGEERAKGNILERFSAQQFPDLHSELNLSSLELGDSALYFCASSASLTGQDYGYTFGSGTRLTVV.

The chain joins TRBV5-1 to TRBJ1-2, with D possibly being TRBD1 (6 bases). Germline CDR1 SGHRS, CDR2 YFSETQ. The CDR3 sequence is 18 residues long. V gave up 4 bases and J gave up 3 bases, with 25 bases separating them. The CDR3 here is CASSPILQGPGVDYGYTF. CDR3 coding DNA: TGCGCCAGCAGCCCGATCTTACAGGGTCCTGGCGTTGACTATGGCTACACCTTC. Supplemented by reference TRBV5-1 and TRBJ1-2, the full variable domain reads KAGVTQTPRYLIKTRGQQVTLSCSPISGHRSVSWYQQTPGQGLQFLFEYFSETQRNKGNFPGRFSGRQFSNSRSEMNVSTLELGDSALYLCASSPILQGPGVDYGYTFGSGTRLTVV.

The chain has TRBV4-1 and TRBJ2-6; TRBD1 or TRBD2 may be the D gene (5 bases each). Germline lookup yields CDR1 MGHRA and CDR2 YSYEKL. Between the trimmed V and J ends, which lost 3 bases and 2 bases, there was a span of 5 bases. The CDR3 length is 14 residues. The CDR3 spells CASSQGAGANVLTF. The DNA of the CDR3 is TGCGCCAGCAGCCAGGGGGCTGGGGCCAACGTCCTGACTTTC.

J is TRBJ1-1 and V is TRBV27; 11 bases are shared with TRBD1. Germline CDR1 MNHEY, CDR2 SMNVEV (reference sequence). The CDR3 spans 14 residues. With V trimmed by 6 bases and J by 4 bases, 4 bases remained unmatched. Here the CDR3 reads CASSAGQGVTEAFF. The CDR3 nucleotides are TGTGCCAGCAGCGCGGGACAGGGGGTCACTGAAGCTTTCTTT.

The J gene is TRBJ1-3, the V gene TRBV9; perhaps TRBD1 as D (5 bases). The V end was cut by 4 bases, the J end by 3 bases, with 14 bases between. Germline lookup yields CDR1 SGDLS and CDR2 YYNGEE. The CDR3 length is 15 residues. The CDR3 bases are TGTGCCAGCAGCCTAAGCAGGGAAGGTGGAAACACCATATATTTT. Protein product: CASSLSREGGNTIYF. Filled out from reference TRBV9 and TRBJ1-3, the complete variable domain reads DSGVTQTPKHLITATGQRVTLRCSPRSGDLSVYWYQQSLDQGLQFLIQYYNGEERAKGNILERFSAQQFPDLHSELNLSSLELGDSALYFCASSLSREGGNTIYFGEGSWLTVV.

The chain has TRBV7-9 and TRBJ2-2, with 9 positions matching TRBD2. CDR1 and CDR2 (germline): SEHNR, FQNEAQ (reference sequence). Unmatched junction bases numbered 10, after V lost 5 bases and J lost 6 bases. The CDR3 consists of 16 residues. CDR3 region: CASSPREREDAGELFF. The CDR3 DNA reads as TGTGCCAGCAGCCCTCGCGAGCGGGAGGATGCCGGGGAGCTGTTTTTT.

This chain uses TRBV13 with TRBJ2-7, with 11 bases aligning to TRBD2. Trimming cost V 7 bases and J 6 bases; bases outside gene matches: 5. Per the germline V gene, CDR1 is PRHDT and CDR2 is FYEKMQ (reference sequence). The CDR3 is 13 residues long. Here the CDR3 reads CASTSGTSGEQYF. CDR3 coding DNA: TGTGCCAGCACCTCCGGGACTAGCGGCGAGCAGTACTTC.

The chain has TRBV6-5 and TRBJ2-3, with D unclear. The CDR3 is made up of 11 amino acids. V was cut by 8 bases and J by 6 bases, with 9 bases left in between. Looked up from germline, CDR1 is MNHEY and CDR2 is SVGAGI. The chain's CDR3 is CASGPRDTQYF. The DNA for the CDR3 is TGTGCCAGCGGGCCTCGCGATACGCAGTATTTT.

Note on this clone: Other DNA sequences in the sample encode the same CDR3. The V and J genes are TRBV29-1 and TRBJ2-7; TRBD2 matches at 11 bases. J was trimmed by 4 bases and V by 4 bases; bases with no gene match: 9. The CDR3 is made up of 15 amino acids. Germline CDR1 and CDR2: SQVTM and ANQGSEA. The CDR3 DNA reads as TGCAGCGTTGCGGGTACTAGCGGGAGTTCGTACGAGCAGTACTTC. It is translated as CSVAGTSGSSYEQYF.